This T cell receptor beta chain is drawn from a study of CD8+ T cells in alopecia areata. Study-level findings and limits: Sharing of TCR sequences between patients (possibly for HLA-related reasons) was less clear than in mice. For lesional scalp, especially alopecia totalis/universalis, clonality was higher than in normal scalp.

The germline V gene has CDR1 KGHSH and CDR2 LQKENI. The length of the CDR3 is 13 residues. The germline V and J ends were trimmed by 3 bases and 7 bases, with 7 bases remaining between them. Isolated RNA was reverse transcribed into cDNA used as the sequencing template. Clones were read by immunoSEQ multiplex PCR, and TCRdb kept only the in-frame ones, dropping some. The sample lists 110,000 or so clones; about 60% were seen once. PBMCs provided sorted CD4+ and CD8+ T cells. Points on this clone: Antigen: not known.

The specimen sequenced was CD4+ T cells sorted from blood. This sequence originates from a human donor in good health. The chain recombines TRBV18 with TRBJ1-6; D not resolved. Here the CDR3 DNA reads TGTGCCAGCTCACCTGCCCCAAATTCACCCCTCCACTTT. Translation: CASSPAPNSPLHF.